This paragraph reports one T cell receptor beta chain. Its target is not known. The treatment is: around 19 received Ad26.COV2.S at low or high dose, single or two shots; roughly five received placebo; per-sample allocation not given. All samples were drawn on day 63, counting from the first vaccine or placebo injection. This person who donated was an adult of 18-55 years in Boston. This record belongs to a study of Ad26.COV2.S vaccination and SARS-CoV-2 variants. Study results and caveats: Using TCR breadth and depth analyses may have led to underestimated total T cell responses. Vaccine and placebo recipients had comparable breadth of non-spike TCRs.

The trim removed 4 bases at V and 3 bases at J, leaving 9 bases unmatched. This CDR3 has 15 amino acids. Germline V gene lookup returns CDR1 SGHTA and CDR2 FQGNSA. Using immunoSEQ multiplex PCR, the repertoire was profiled, and TCRdb retains in-frame clones only, with some absent. The sample holds around 450,000 clones, 89% seen once. V gene TRBV7-2 combines with J gene TRBJ2-7; 7 positions match TRBD1. This sequence was found in a person aged 18-65 years who received the Ad26.COV2.S COVID-19 vaccine or a placebo. The material was peripheral blood, obtained in a trial of Ad26.COV2.S vaccine versus placebo. The CDR3 here is CASSSTGTDNYEQYF. The DNA of the CDR3 is TGTGCCAGCAGCTCGACCGGGACAGACAACTACGAGCAGTACTTC.